Described below is a single T cell receptor (beta chain) sequence and its context. Produced via immunoSEQ multiplex PCR; TCRdb's table is partial and in-frame only. The data show nearly 50,000 clones, 70% to 90% seen once. This CDR3 has 16 residues. Germline V gene sequence: CDR1 MNHEY, CDR2 SVGAGI. J was trimmed by 0 bases and V by 2 bases; bases with no gene match: 3. This sample is drawn from a study of blood T cell repertoires in COVID-19. The specimen was peripheral blood. The origin of this receptor is an older woman with acute or convalescent COVID-19. The chain links TRBV6-5 to TRBJ2-1, with 8 bases fitting TRBD2. CDR3: CASSYGAGGSYNEQFF. CDR3 bases: TGTGCCAGCAGTTACGGGGCGGGGGGCTCCTACAATGAGCAGTTCTTC.